These 12 T cell receptor beta chains share one sample of origin, sequenced in a study of T cell responses to AZD1222 COVID-19 vaccine. TCRdb keeps only in-frame clones here, not all; method: immunoSEQ multiplex PCR. This repertoire shows 75,000 to 100,000 clones, roughly nine tenths found once; its top ten account for 10% to 15%. The material sequenced was peripheral blood, taken on day 0 of AZD1222 vaccination. Receptors were obtained from an adult in good health.

V is TRBV19 and J is TRBJ2-5, with D possibly matching TRBD1 (5 bases). Germline V gene lookup returns CDR1 LNHDA and CDR2 SQIVND (reference sequence). There are 14 residues in the CDR3. The V and J ends lost 6 bases and 5 bases respectively, with 16 bases between them. The CDR3 DNA sequence: TGTGCCAGTAGGACCGGTGGGGCGCGGGAGACCCAGTACTTC. This translates into CASRTGGARETQYF. The full variable domain, completed using reference TRBV19 and TRBJ2-5, is DGGITQSPKYLFRKEGQNVTLSCEQNLNHDAMYWYRQDPGQGLRLIYYSQIVNDFQKGDIAEGYSVSREKKESFPLTVTSAQKNPTAFYLCASRTGGARETQYFGPGTRLLVL.

The chain joins TRBV10-3 to TRBJ1-4; the match to TRBD1 covers 10 bases. With V trimmed by 10 bases and J by 8 bases, 16 bases remained unmatched. The CDR3 is 16 amino acids. Germline lookup yields CDR1 ENHRY and CDR2 SYGVKD. The CDR3 reads CATGPTPGTGVEKLFF. The CDR3 region has the DNA TGTGCCACGGGGCCTACGCCCGGGACAGGGGTCGAAAAACTGTTTTTT.

The chain combines TRBV10-1 with TRBJ2-5; 7 bases align to TRBD2. J was trimmed by 1 base and V by 5 bases; bases with no gene match: 1. The CDR3 runs 13 residues. Germline V gene data show CDR1 as WNHNN and CDR2 as SYGVQD (reference sequence). In DNA, the CDR3 is TGCGCCAGCAGTCGGACTAGCCAAGAGACCCAGTACTTC. Its protein is CASSRTSQETQYF.

Written as DNA, the CDR3 is TGTGCCAGCAGTGAAGAGTTTTCTAACTATGGCTACACCTTC. It encodes CASSEEFSNYGYTF. The chain is built from TRBV6-1 and TRBJ1-2; D call uncertain. The CDR3 is 14 amino acids. V was clipped by 1 base and J by 0 bases, with 6 bases between them. Per the germline V gene, CDR1 is MNHNS and CDR2 is SASEGT.

This sequence joins TRBV9 and TRBJ1-5; no clear D. The CDR3 spans 15 residues. Germline values: CDR1 SGDLS, CDR2 YYNGEE. V was pared by 0 bases and J by 7 bases, with 14 bases between. CDR3 residues: CASSVGSGRSQPQHF. The CDR3 region has the DNA TGTGCCAGCAGCGTAGGATCAGGCCGCAGCCAGCCCCAGCATTTT.

This clone was seen only a few times. The chain joins TRBV19 to TRBJ1-1; no clear D gene. CDR3 length equals 14 residues. The ends were cut back, 8 bases at V and 1 base at J, with 14 bases in the middle. Germline V gives CDR1 LNHDA, CDR2 SQIVND (reference sequence). The CDR3 DNA reads as TGTGCCAGTGGTGTAATGTCTGGGAACACTGAAGCTTTCTTT. Protein sequence: CASGVMSGNTEAFF.

As concerns this clone: Mismatch with germline at one junction end may stem from a read error. The J gene is TRBJ1-3, the V gene TRBV11-2; D not resolved. The CDR3 covers 14 residues. CDR1 SGHAT and CDR2 FQNNGV come from the germline V gene. CDR3 amino acids: CASSLVLKGTTIYF. The CDR3 DNA follows: TGTGCCAGCAGCTTAGTTCTCAAGGGAACCACCATATATTTT.

This clone has just one count. The chain couples TRBV24-1 to TRBJ1-6; a weak D match, TRBD1 (5 bases). The CDR3 runs 17 residues. CDR1 is KGHDR, CDR2 SFDVKD, per germline. Deletions cut 4 bases from V and 10 bases from J, with 22 bases between. CDR3 residues: CATSDNFRQPGFSPLHF. The CDR3 nucleotides are TGTGCCACCAGTGACAATTTTAGACAGCCAGGCTTCTCACCCCTCCACTTT.

This chain joins TRBV6-5 and TRBJ2-3; perhaps D is TRBD1 or TRBD2 (5 bases each). The ends were cut back, 7 bases at V and 3 bases at J, with 17 bases in the middle. The CDR3 is made up of 15 amino acids. In germline, CDR1 is MNHEY, CDR2 SVGAGI. CDR3 region: CASTRLAGTTDTQYF. CDR3 in DNA: TGTGCCAGCACCCGGCTGGCAGGGACGACAGATACGCAGTATTTT.

The chain links TRBV5-5 to TRBJ1-1, with D unclear. This CDR3 is built from 13 residues. The V end was cut by 6 bases, the J end by 0 bases, with 9 bases between. The germline V gene has CDR1 SGHKS and CDR2 YYEKEE (reference sequence). DNA for the CDR3: TGTGCCAGCATCCCGTCGGTGAACACTGAAGCTTTCTTT. Residues: CASIPSVNTEAFF.

The chain employs TRBV6-5 and TRBJ1-5; weak D call: TRBD1 (5 bases). Per the germline V gene, CDR1 is MNHEY and CDR2 is SVGAGI. The length of the CDR3 is 14 residues. Trimming left V 3 bases short and J 6 bases short, with 12 bases between. The CDR3 bases are TGTGCCAGCAGTTATTACCCCCAGGGTCAGCCCCAGCATTTT. This encodes CASSYYPQGQPQHF.

V is TRBV4-3 and J is TRBJ2-2; D gene unclear. Germline CDR1 is LGHNA and CDR2 is YSLEER. This CDR3 is built from 15 residues. V was shortened by 3 bases and J by 0 bases, with 8 bases between the two germline ends. The CDR3 is CASSQQVSNTGELFF. CDR3 sequence (DNA): TGCGCCAGCAGCCAGCAGGTCTCGAACACCGGGGAGCTGTTTTTT.